This is a list of T cell receptor beta chains from one sample in a study of blood T cell repertoires in COVID-19. Generated by immunoSEQ multiplex PCR, the TCRdb table keeps only in-frame clones and is missing some. The sample carries roughly 220,000 clones, around 80% recorded once. Specimen: peripheral blood. The receptor source for this set is an older woman with acute or convalescent COVID-19. Each CDR3 is given with its conserved first and last residue. A D gene is named only where the DNA matches it firmly. Clone size appears in some rows only: once, few, many, or a class for an expanded clone.

>TRBV3-1/TRBV3-2|.|.|TRBJ1-1|17
CASSHLSPGRAAAEAFF
TGTGCCAGCAGCCACCTTTCCCCAGGGAGGGCAGCAGCTGAAGCTTTCTTT
>TRBV9|TRBD1|.|TRBJ2-2|15
CASSVGDRNTGELFF
TGTGCCAGCAGCGTAGGGGACAGAAACACCGGGGAGCTGTTTTTT
>TRBV18|.|few|TRBJ2-3|16
CASSPSAGLSTDTQYF
TGTGCCAGCTCACCTTCGGCGGGGCTATCCACAGATACGCAGTATTTT
>TRBV4-1|TRBD2|.|TRBJ2-7|16
CASSQDGTSGRGPQYF
TGCGCCAGCAGCCAAGATGGGACTAGCGGGAGGGGACCCCAGTACTTC
>TRBV7-9|TRBD1|.|TRBJ2-7|17
CASSLGLRDRGSYEQYF
TGTGCCAGCAGCTTAGGACTTCGGGACAGGGGGTCCTACGAGCAGTACTTC
>TRBV5-6|.|.|TRBJ2-5|17
CASSLAGEEGGGETQYF
TGTGCCAGCAGCTTAGCAGGGGAAGAGGGAGGGGGAGAGACCCAGTACTTC
>TRBV7-2|.|.|TRBJ2-7|15
CASSLELAPNYEQYF
TGTGCCAGCAGCTTAGAACTAGCCCCTAACTACGAGCAGTACTTC
>TRBV30|.|.|TRBJ1-2|17
CASSRFGYRALVGGYTF
TGTGCCTCATCCCGTTTCGGCTACAGGGCCCTCGTTGGGGGCTACACCTTC
>TRBV6-5|.|.|TRBJ1-4|15
CASSYSRQRSEKLFF
TGTGCCAGCAGTTACTCGAGACAGCGAAGTGAAAAACTGTTTTTT
>TRBV7-7|TRBD1|.|TRBJ2-1|13
CASSKGQNNEQFF
TGTGCCAGCAGCAAGGGACAGAACAATGAGCAGTTCTTC
>TRBV27|TRBD2|.|TRBJ2-1|15
CASSYTGGAYNEQFF
TGTGCCAGCAGTTATACGGGAGGGGCCTACAATGAGCAGTTCTTC
>TRBV28|.|.|TRBJ1-4|17
CASSLYFPGTTNEKLFF
TGTGCCAGCAGTTTGTACTTCCCAGGTACAACTAATGAAAAACTGTTTTTT
>TRBV15|TRBD2|few|TRBJ2-5|14
CATSRAGGQETQYF
TGTGCCACCAGCAGAGCGGGGGGCCAAGAGACCCAGTACTTC
>TRBV28|.|.|TRBJ1-2|14
CASSLRSAGDRYTF
TGTGCCAGCAGTTTGAGATCGGCCGGGGATCGCTACACCTTC
>TRBV10-1|TRBD1|many|TRBJ2-7|17
CASSESTVDRVTYEQYF
TGCGCCAGCAGTGAGTCGACGGTGGACAGGGTCACCTACGAGCAGTACTTC
>TRBV10-3|TRBD2|.|TRBJ2-7|14
CAIRGLAGQYEQYF
TGTGCCATCAGGGGACTAGCGGGACAGTACGAGCAGTACTTC
>TRBV3-1/TRBV3-2|TRBD1|.|TRBJ1-2|15
CASSQDRTGGWGYTF
TGTGCCAGCAGCCAAGACAGGACAGGGGGCTGGGGCTACACCTTC
>TRBV2|TRBD2|.|TRBJ2-3|15
CASSGSGSGTDTQYF
TGTGCCAGCAGTGGTAGCGGGAGTGGCACAGATACGCAGTATTTT
>TRBV11-2|TRBD1|.|TRBJ2-5|17
CASSPTRGQLSQETQYF
TGTGCCAGCAGCCCGACCCGGGGACAGCTTTCCCAAGAGACCCAGTACTTC
>TRBV2|.|.|TRBJ1-5|14
CASSGTVAGQPQHF
TGTGCCAGCAGTGGGACCGTAGCGGGACAGCCCCAGCATTTT
>TRBV4-1|TRBD2|.|TRBJ2-7|14
CASSQGTSGYEQYF
TGCGCCAGCAGCCAAGGGACTAGCGGGTACGAGCAGTACTTC
>TRBV4-2|TRBD1|.|TRBJ1-2|16
CASSQDGQVYRYGYTF
TGTGCCAGCAGCCAGGATGGACAGGTTTATCGCTATGGCTACACCTTC
>TRBV19|TRBD2|.|TRBJ2-2|17
CASSIKAGGGSTGELFF
TGTGCCAGTAGTATAAAAGCGGGAGGTGGTAGCACCGGGGAGCTGTTTTTT
>TRBV28|.|.|TRBJ1-2|15
CASSSGTGTLYGYTF
TGTGCCAGCAGTTCCGGAACCGGGACACTTTATGGCTACACCTTC
>TRBV7-9|TRBD1|once|TRBJ1-2|16
CASSFGTGGDNYGYTF
TGTGCCAGCAGCTTCGGGACAGGGGGCGATAACTATGGCTACACCTTC
>TRBV18|TRBD1|.|TRBJ1-5|15
CASSPDRGILQPQHF
TGTGCCAGCTCACCCGACAGGGGAATTCTTCAGCCCCAGCATTTT
>TRBV2|TRBD2|.|TRBJ2-3|15
CASSPGTSGPDTQYF
TGTGCCAGCAGTCCCGGGACTAGCGGTCCAGATACGCAGTATTTT
>TRBV28|TRBD2|few|TRBJ2-5|13
CASSLAGYETQYF
TGTGCCAGCAGCTTAGCGGGATACGAGACCCAGTACTTC
>TRBV29-1|.|.|TRBJ2-5|12
CSVVVRAETQYF
TGCAGCGTTGTGGTCAGGGCAGAGACCCAGTACTTC
>TRBV7-9|.|.|TRBJ2-2|14
CASSAWGGTGELFF
TGTGCCAGCAGCGCCTGGGGCGGTACCGGGGAGCTGTTTTTT
>TRBV19|TRBD2|.|TRBJ2-3|17
CASSSPVGAGVSDTQYF
TGTGCCAGTAGTAGCCCAGTAGGCGCGGGAGTATCAGATACGCAGTATTTT
>TRBV11-1|TRBD1|.|TRBJ2-7|16
CASSSHATGGQNEQYF
TGTGCCAGCAGCTCCCACGCGACAGGGGGCCAGAACGAGCAGTACTTC
>TRBV6-5|TRBD1|.|TRBJ1-1|14
CASSPGQPNTEAFF
TGTGCCAGCAGTCCGGGACAGCCGAACACTGAAGCTTTCTTT
>TRBV18|.|.|TRBJ2-1|13
CASSPRSRDEQFF
TGTGCCAGCTCACCAAGGAGCCGGGATGAGCAGTTCTTC
>TRBV24-1|.|.|TRBJ2-1|17
CATSDFKTTNIDDEQFF
TGTGCCACCAGTGATTTCAAGACTACCAACATTGACGATGAGCAGTTCTTC
>TRBV7-6|TRBD2|.|TRBJ2-1|15
CASSSTGTSYNEQFF
TGTGCCAGCAGCTCTACCGGGACTAGCTACAATGAGCAGTTCTTC
>TRBV3-1/TRBV3-2|.|once|TRBJ2-3|16
CASHKGPGEGTDTQYF
TGTGCCAGCCACAAGGGACCGGGGGAGGGCACAGATACGCAGTATTTT